This TCR beta chain originates from a study of identifying expanded T cells in peripheral blood. V was cut by 3 bases and J by 5 bases, with 14 bases left in between. The CDR3 spans 14 residues. Germline assignment: CDR1 SGHRS and CDR2 YFSETQ. Healthy donors had no documented immune events, such as infections, while sampled. The repertoire was sequenced with immunoSEQ multiplex PCR; TCRdb's copy has only in-frame clones and lacks some. This table has around 100,000 clones, 88% appearing once. The V call is TRBV5-1, the J call TRBJ2-5; no definite D call. This TCR came from a person aged 18 to 70 in good health. Source material: blood. The CDR3 spells CASSSVRGRETQYF. As DNA, the CDR3 is TGCGCCAGCAGCTCCGTCCGTGGTCGGGAGACCCAGTACTTC.